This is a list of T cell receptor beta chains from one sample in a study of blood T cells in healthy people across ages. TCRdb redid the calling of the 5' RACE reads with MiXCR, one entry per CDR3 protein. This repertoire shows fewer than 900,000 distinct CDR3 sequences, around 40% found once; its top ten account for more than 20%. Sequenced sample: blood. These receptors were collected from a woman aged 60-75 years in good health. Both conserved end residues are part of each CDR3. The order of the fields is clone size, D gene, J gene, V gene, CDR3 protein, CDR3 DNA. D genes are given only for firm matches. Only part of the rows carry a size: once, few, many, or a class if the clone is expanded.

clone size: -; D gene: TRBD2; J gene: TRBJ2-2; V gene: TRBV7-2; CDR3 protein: CACSPGSGRITGELFF; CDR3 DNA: TGTGCCTGCAGCCCCGGGAGCGGGAGAATCACCGGGGAGCTGTTTTTT
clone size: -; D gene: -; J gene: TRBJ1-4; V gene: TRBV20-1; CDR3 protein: CSARDWGSGGEKLFF; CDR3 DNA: TGCAGTGCTAGAGATTGGGGGAGTGGAGGTGAAAAACTGTTTTTT
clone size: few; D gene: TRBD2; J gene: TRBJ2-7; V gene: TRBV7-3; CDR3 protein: CASSSGTSGDEQYF; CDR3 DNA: TGTGCCAGCAGCTCCGGGACTAGCGGGGACGAGCAGTACTTC
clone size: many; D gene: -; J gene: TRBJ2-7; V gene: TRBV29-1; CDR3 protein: CSVSSGPYEQYF; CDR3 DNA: TGCAGCGTTTCCAGCGGACCCTACGAGCAGTACTTC
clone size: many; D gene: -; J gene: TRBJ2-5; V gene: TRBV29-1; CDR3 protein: CSVDVSWGETQYF; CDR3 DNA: TGCAGCGTTGACGTCTCTTGGGGAGAGACCCAGTACTTC
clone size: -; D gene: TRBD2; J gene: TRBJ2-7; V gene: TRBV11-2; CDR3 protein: CASHKLGTSVLYNEQYF; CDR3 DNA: TGTGCCAGCCACAAGCTGGGGACTAGCGTGTTATACAATGAGCAGTACTTC
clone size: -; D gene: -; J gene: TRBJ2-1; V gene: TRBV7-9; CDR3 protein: CASSLGGGVNEQFF; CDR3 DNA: TGTGCCAGCAGCTTAGGCGGAGGGGTCAATGAGCAGTTCTTC
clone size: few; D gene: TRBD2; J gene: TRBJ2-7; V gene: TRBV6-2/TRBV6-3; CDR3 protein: CAAGLGGSTSEQYF; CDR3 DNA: TGTGCCGCAGGACTCGGGGGGAGTACGAGCGAGCAGTACTTC
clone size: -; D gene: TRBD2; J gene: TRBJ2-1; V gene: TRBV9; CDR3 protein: CASSVVLAGLGGEQFF; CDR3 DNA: TGTGCCAGCAGCGTAGTACTAGCGGGACTCGGTGGTGAGCAGTTCTTC
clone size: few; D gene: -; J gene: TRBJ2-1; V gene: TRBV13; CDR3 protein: CASSPPGPYNEQFF; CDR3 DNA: TGTGCCAGCAGTCCTCCGGGTCCATACAATGAGCAGTTCTTC
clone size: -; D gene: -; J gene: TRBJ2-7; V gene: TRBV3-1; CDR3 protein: CASSLQVGSPYEQYF; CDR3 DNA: TGTGCCAGCAGCCTACAGGTTGGGTCACCCTACGAGCAGTACTTC
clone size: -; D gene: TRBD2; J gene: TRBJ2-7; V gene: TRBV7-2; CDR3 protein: CASRLAGGLYEQYF; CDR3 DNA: TGTGCCAGCAGGCTCGCGGGGGGGCTCTACGAGCAGTACTTC
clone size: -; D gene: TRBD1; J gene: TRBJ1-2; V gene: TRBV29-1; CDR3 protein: CSVEPGQGAYGYTF; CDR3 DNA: TGCAGCGTTGAACCGGGACAGGGGGCTTATGGCTACACCTTC